Presented here are 26 T cell receptor beta chains from one specimen sequenced in a study of blood T cells in healthy people across ages. The authors ran a second PCR of 7 to 11 cycles using a sample-barcoded 5' primer and a J-beta primer mix. TCRdb passed the 5' RACE reads through MiXCR, listing each CDR3 protein once. This table has some 1.8 million distinct CDR3 sequences, roughly two fifths appearing once. The sequenced sample was blood. All receptors derive from a human donor in good health.

This chain links TRBV4-1 with TRBJ2-4; 10 bases match TRBD2. The end of the DNA aligns better with TRBJ2-7, so the J call may be wrong. Per the germline V gene, CDR1 is MGHRA and CDR2 is YSYEKL. The CDR3 extends over 16 amino acids. CDR3: CASSQTRASGGFEQYF. For the CDR3, the DNA is TGCGCCAGCAGCCAAACAAGGGCTAGCGGGGGCTTCGAGCAGTACTTC.

This chain links TRBV6-2 or TRBV6-3 with TRBJ2-3; the D gene is possibly TRBD2 (6 bases). V lost 6 bases and J lost 2, with 12 bases in between. Germline V gene data show CDR1 as MNHEY and CDR2 as SVGEGT. The CDR3 loop spans 14 amino acids. As DNA, the CDR3 is TGTGCCAGCAGACCGGGACTTAACACAGATACGCAGTATTTT. The encoded protein is CASRPGLNTDTQYF.

The chain uses TRBV24-1 and TRBJ2-5; 8 bases map to TRBD2. The J call is in doubt because the DNA end fits TRBJ2-1 better. The CDR3 totals 19 residues. Germline V lookup: CDR1 KGHDR, CDR2 SFDVKD. CDR3 sequence reads: CATSDVGGGVAGRQETQFF. CDR3 DNA sequence: TGTGCCACCAGTGATGTTGGTGGGGGAGTAGCGGGGCGCCAAGAGACCCAGTTCTTC.

This chain links TRBV12-3 or TRBV12-4 with TRBJ1-1; tentative D call: TRBD1 (6 bases). V dropped 3 bases and J dropped 0 bases, with 11 bases sitting between them. CDR3 length: 15 amino acids. Here the CDR3 DNA reads TGTGCCAGCAGTTTTAGGACAGTCATGAACACTGAAGCTTTCTTT. Translated: CASSFRTVMNTEAFF.

The chain recombines TRBV5-5 with TRBJ2-3; 8 positions match TRBD1. From germline, CDR1 is SGHKS and CDR2 YYEKEE (reference sequence). With V trimmed by 4 bases and J by 7 bases, 11 bases remained unmatched. The CDR3 loop spans 15 amino acids. The CDR3 nucleotides are TGTGCCAGCAGCCCAGCGCAGGGGGCGATATATACGCAGTATTTT. Its protein is CASSPAQGAIYTQYF.

J is TRBJ2-3 and V is TRBV20-1; 8 nucleotides match TRBD2. After removal of 3 bases from V and 0 bases from J, the junction contained 11 bases not matched to a gene. Per the germline V gene, CDR1 is DFQATT and CDR2 is SNEGSKA (reference sequence). There are 17 residues in the CDR3. The chain's CDR3 is CSARTSVVPRSTDTQYF. The CDR3 DNA follows: TGCAGTGCTAGGACTAGCGTTGTTCCCCGCAGCACAGATACGCAGTATTTT.

A remark on this clonotype: A much larger clone sits a single nucleotide away, making a read error possible. V and J are TRBV20-1 and TRBJ1-1, with D possibly matching TRBD1 (6 bases). Per the germline V gene, CDR1 is DFQATT and CDR2 is SNEGSKA (reference sequence). Deletions cut 3 bases from V and 3 bases from J, with 8 bases between. The CDR3 loop spans 12 amino acids. In nucleotides, the CDR3 is TGCAGTGCTAGCAAGGGGGACACTGAAGCTTTCTTT. Translated, it gives CSASKGDTEAFF.

The chain joins TRBV4-1 to TRBJ1-1; D perhaps matches TRBD1 (5 bases). Trimming shortened V by 1 base and J by 0 bases, and 9 bases separated the two germline ends. This CDR3 region has 15 residues. The V gene's germline CDR1 is MGHRA and CDR2 YSYEKL. In DNA form, the CDR3 reads TGCGCCAGCAGCCAAGGAGAGGGGATGAACACTGAAGCTTTCTTT. Amino acids: CASSQGEGMNTEAFF.

The chain combines TRBV5-1 with TRBJ2-1; 7 bases line up with TRBD2. V gave up 1 base and J gave up 9 bases; unmatched junction bases: 4. This CDR3 is built from 13 residues. Germline CDR1 is SGHRS and CDR2 is YFSETQ. The CDR3 region is CASSLTSVAEQFF. CDR3 nucleotide sequence: TGCGCCAGCAGCTTGACTAGCGTCGCTGAGCAGTTCTTC. The complete variable domain, with remaining parts taken from reference TRBV5-1 and TRBJ2-1, reads KAGVTQTPRYLIKTRGQQVTLSCSPISGHRSVSWYQQTPGQGLQFLFEYFSETQRNKGNFPGRFSGRQFSNSRSEMNVSTLELGDSALYLCASSLTSVAEQFFGPGTRLTVL.

The chain recombines TRBV9 with TRBJ1-3; D possibly corresponds to TRBD1 (6 bases). Trimming removed 0 bases from V and 1 base from J, with 8 bases in between. Germline V gene sequence: CDR1 SGDLS, CDR2 YYNGEE. This CDR3 contains 15 residues. DNA for the CDR3: TGTGCCAGCAGCGTAGCCACAGGGTCTGGAAACACCATATATTTT. It specifies CASSVATGSGNTIYF.

In this sample, this clonotype turned up a few times. J is TRBJ2-5 and V is TRBV7-2; D call uncertain. The CDR3 covers 13 residues. Germline values: CDR1 SGHTA, CDR2 FQGNSA. Trimming took off 1 base at V and 6 bases at J, with 9 bases between the two ends. This chain's CDR3 is CASSLDFAKTQYF. CDR3 nucleotides: TGTGCCAGCAGCTTAGACTTCGCGAAGACCCAGTACTTC.

The CDR3 sequence: CASSLGVGGGLSYNEQFF. The CDR3 DNA sequence: TGTGCCAGCAGCTTAGGGGTGGGCGGGGGCCTTTCCTACAATGAGCAGTTCTTC. The gene calls are TRBV7-6 and TRBJ2-1; tentative D call: TRBD2 (7 bases). The germline CDR1 and CDR2 sequences are SGHVS and FNYEAQ. The V end was cut by 1 base, the J end by 1 base, with 17 bases between. The CDR3 runs to 18 residues.

The CDR3 reads CASSSGTSGDIQYF. The CDR3 nucleotides are TGTGCCAGCAGCTCCGGGACCTCGGGAGACATTCAGTACTTC. V usage is TRBV27 and J usage is TRBJ2-4; tentatively, D is TRBD2 (6 bases). Germline assignment: CDR1 MNHEY and CDR2 SMNVEV (reference sequence). The CDR3 loop spans 14 amino acids. Trimming pared 6 bases from V and 8 bases from J, leaving 17 bases between.

This clonotype appeared a few times. V gene TRBV7-9 combines with J gene TRBJ1-5, with D perhaps TRBD1 (6 bases). The length of the CDR3 is 18 residues. Germline lookup yields CDR1 SEHNR and CDR2 FQNEAQ (reference sequence). Trimming cost V 1 base and J 3 bases, with 19 bases left between them. CDR3 sequence reads: CASSLDPRGQGYNQPQHF. The CDR3 DNA reads TGTGCCAGCAGCTTAGATCCTCGGGGGCAGGGCTACAATCAGCCCCAGCATTTT.

The V and J genes are TRBV7-9 and TRBJ1-5; unclear D gene. The length of the CDR3 is 12 residues. Trimming pared 5 bases from V and 8 bases from J, leaving 10 bases between. The V gene's germline CDR1 is SEHNR and CDR2 FQNEAQ (reference sequence). CDR3 in amino acids: CASSLLGKPQHF. For the CDR3, the DNA is TGTGCCAGCAGCCTCCTGGGGAAGCCCCAGCATTTT.

This clonotype turned up a few times. The CDR3 nucleotides are TGTGCCAGCAGCTTAGTGCTCGCCTACACCTTC. Amino acids: CASSLVLAYTF. The J gene is TRBJ1-2, the V gene TRBV7-2; unclear D gene. Germline assignment: CDR1 SGHTA and CDR2 FQGNSA. Trimming removed 1 base at V and 10 bases at J, with 7 bases between. The CDR3 runs to 11 residues.

The rearrangement joins TRBV7-2 to TRBJ1-1; no reliable D call. Per the germline V gene, CDR1 is SGHTA and CDR2 is FQGNSA. V was shortened by 4 bases and J by 1 base, with 7 bases between the two germline ends. The CDR3 consists of 13 residues. The CDR3 sequence: CASSWASNTEAFF. In DNA, the CDR3 is TGTGCCAGCAGCTGGGCGTCGAACACTGAAGCTTTCTTT.

This clonotype has more than one count but fewer than ten. The J gene is TRBJ1-1, the V gene TRBV29-1, with unresolved D. Germline CDR1 is SQVTM and CDR2 is ANQGSEA. This CDR3 is 13 amino acids long. V was clipped by 4 bases and J by 5 bases, with 14 bases between them. The CDR3 region is CSVARARGTEAFF. In nucleotides, the CDR3 is TGCAGCGTTGCTAGGGCAAGAGGGACTGAAGCTTTCTTT.

This clonotype was found a few times. The chain uses TRBV20-1 and TRBJ2-7; no definite D call. The CDR3 extends over 13 amino acids. Looked up from germline, CDR1 is DFQATT and CDR2 is SNEGSKA (reference sequence). Trimming removed 1 base at V and 0 bases at J, with 7 bases between. The CDR3 coding sequence is TGCAGTGCTAGAGGGCTTAACTCCTACGAGCAGTACTTC. Its translation is CSARGLNSYEQYF.

This rearrangement joins TRBV4-3 to TRBJ1-2; D not certain. V was pared by 0 bases and J by 4 bases, with 6 bases between. This CDR3 has 13 residues. CDR1 is LGHNA and CDR2 is YSLEER in the germline V gene. The CDR3 DNA reads TGCGCCAGCAGCCAAGAGGGTACCTATGGCTACACCTTC. Protein: CASSQEGTYGYTF.

The chain carries TRBV4-1 and TRBJ2-5; D tentatively reads TRBD1 or TRBD2 (5 bases each). Germline values: CDR1 MGHRA, CDR2 YSYEKL. The CDR3 loop spans 16 amino acids. Trimming shortened V by 4 bases and J by 4 bases, and 19 bases separated the two germline ends. The CDR3 coding sequence is TGCGCCAGCAGCCTCTGGGGCGTTGGGGGTGCAGAGACCCAGTACTTC. Its translation: CASSLWGVGGAETQYF.

This clonotype showed up just a few times. The chain couples TRBV4-2 to TRBJ1-2; no clear D gene. Germline CDR1 LGHNA, CDR2 YNFKEQ. This CDR3 has 13 residues. Trimming pared 7 bases from V and 8 bases from J, leaving 17 bases between. The CDR3 loop reads CASIGSVIQGYTF. DNA for the CDR3: TGTGCCAGCATAGGCAGCGTAATTCAGGGCTACACCTTC.

In this sample, this clonotype turned up a few times. V usage is TRBV29-1 and J usage is TRBJ1-2; D is undetermined. Germline V lookup: CDR1 SQVTM, CDR2 ANQGSEA. The CDR3 loop spans 13 amino acids. Trimming took off 2 bases at V and 3 bases at J, with 10 bases between the two ends. This chain's CDR3 is CSVEPGFDYGYTF. DNA of the CDR3: TGCAGCGTTGAACCTGGGTTTGACTATGGCTACACCTTC.

This clonotype has a handful of counts. The junction does not match germline at one end; this may be a read error. The rearrangement uses TRBV5-1 and TRBJ2-3; 7 nucleotides align to TRBD2. This CDR3 has 13 residues. Germline V lookup: CDR1 SGHRS, CDR2 YFSETQ. The CDR3 region is CASSTGGTDTQYF. CDR3 sequence (DNA): TGTGCCAGCAGCACCGGGGGGACAGATACGCAGTATTTT.

CDR3 loop: CASSQFSGPPNTGELFF. In nucleotides, the CDR3 is TGTGCCAGCAGCCAGTTCTCGGGGCCTCCGAACACCGGGGAGCTGTTTTTT. The genes are TRBV4-2 and TRBJ2-2; D may correspond to TRBD1 or TRBD2 (5 bases each). This CDR3 region has 17 residues. V lost 3 bases and J 0 bases, leaving 14 bases between the germline ends. Germline V gene data show CDR1 as LGHNA and CDR2 as YNFKEQ.

This clonotype came up a few times. This chain uses TRBV3-1 with TRBJ2-7; D uncertain. Trimming took off 0 bases at V and 4 bases at J, with 4 bases between the two ends. Germline V gene lookup returns CDR1 LGHDT and CDR2 YNNKEL (reference sequence). There are 12 residues in the CDR3. The chain's CDR3 is CASSQDQYEQYF. The CDR3, as DNA: TGTGCCAGCAGCCAAGATCAATACGAGCAGTACTTC.